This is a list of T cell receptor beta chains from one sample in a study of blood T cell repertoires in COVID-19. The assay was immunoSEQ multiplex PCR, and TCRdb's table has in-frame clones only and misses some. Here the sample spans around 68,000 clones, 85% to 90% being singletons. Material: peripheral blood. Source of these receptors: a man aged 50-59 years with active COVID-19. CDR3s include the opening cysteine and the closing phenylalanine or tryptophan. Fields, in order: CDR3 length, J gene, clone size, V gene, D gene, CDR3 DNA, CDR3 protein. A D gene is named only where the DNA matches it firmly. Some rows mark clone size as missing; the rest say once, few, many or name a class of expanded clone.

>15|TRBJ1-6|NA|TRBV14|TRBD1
TGTGCCAGCAGCCTAATGACAGGGGGCAATTCACCCCTCCACTTT
CASSLMTGGNSPLHF
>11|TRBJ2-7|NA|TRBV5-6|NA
TGTGCCAGCAGCCTCAGGTACGAGCAGTACTTC
CASSLRYEQYF
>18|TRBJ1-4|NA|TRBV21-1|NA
TGTGCCAGCAGCAAAACACCCCCCGGGAGATTTTGGTATGAAAAACTGTTTTTT
CASSKTPPGRFWYEKLFF
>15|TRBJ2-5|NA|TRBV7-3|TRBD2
TGTGCCAGCAGCTTAACGGGGGGGTTCGGAGAGACCCAGTACTTC
CASSLTGGFGETQYF
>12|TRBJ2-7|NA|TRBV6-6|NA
TGTGCCAGCAGCTACAGGGAGGGCGAGCAGTACTTC
CASSYREGEQYF
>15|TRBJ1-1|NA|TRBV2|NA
TGTGCCAGCAGTGCTAGAAGACAGTCAAACACTGAAGCTTTCTTT
CASSARRQSNTEAFF
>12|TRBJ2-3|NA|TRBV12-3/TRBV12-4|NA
TGTGCCAGCAGTTATATGACAGATACGCAGTATTTT
CASSYMTDTQYF
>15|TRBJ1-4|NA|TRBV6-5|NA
TGTGCCAGCAAGTCATTCGGGGGATCTAATGAAAAACTGTTTTTT
CASKSFGGSNEKLFF
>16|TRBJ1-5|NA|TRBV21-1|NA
TGTGCCAGCAGCAAAGGAAGGCGGGATAGCAATCAGCCCCAGCATTTT
CASSKGRRDSNQPQHF
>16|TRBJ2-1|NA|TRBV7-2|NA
TGTGCCAGCAGCTTCGCGGGGATAAAATCCTACAATGAGCAGTTCTTC
CASSFAGIKSYNEQFF
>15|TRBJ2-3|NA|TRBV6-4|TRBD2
TGTGCCAGCAGTCGGACTAGCGGGAACACAGATACGCAGTATTTT
CASSRTSGNTDTQYF
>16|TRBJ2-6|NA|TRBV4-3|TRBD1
TGCGCCAGCAGCCGCACAGGGGGAGGAGGGGCCAACGTCCTGACTTTC
CASSRTGGGGANVLTF
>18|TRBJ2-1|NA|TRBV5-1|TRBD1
TGCGCCAGCAGCTTAGGGTATTCGGGACAGGGAATCCACAATGAGCAGTTCTTC
CASSLGYSGQGIHNEQFF
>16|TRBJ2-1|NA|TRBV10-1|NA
TGCGCCAGCAGTGAGGATAGTTACAGCTCCTACAATGAGCAGTTCTTC
CASSEDSYSSYNEQFF
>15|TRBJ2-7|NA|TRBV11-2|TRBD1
TGTGCCAGCAGCACCTCAGGGGGTTTCACCTACGAGCAGTACTTC
CASSTSGGFTYEQYF
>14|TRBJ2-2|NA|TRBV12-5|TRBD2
TGTGCTAGTGCCTCCGGACTAGTCGCCGGGGAGCTGTTTTTT
CASASGLVAGELFF
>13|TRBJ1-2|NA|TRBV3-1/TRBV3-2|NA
TGTGCCAGCAGCCAAGGAGGGTGGGCTGGCTACACCTTC
CASSQGGWAGYTF
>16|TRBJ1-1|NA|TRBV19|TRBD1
TGTGCCAGTAGTATGGGGGACAGGGGGCATTACACTGAAGCTTTCTTT
CASSMGDRGHYTEAFF
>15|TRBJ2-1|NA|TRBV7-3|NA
TGTGCCAGCAGCCCTAATCAGGGAACCTACAATGAGCAGTTCTTC
CASSPNQGTYNEQFF
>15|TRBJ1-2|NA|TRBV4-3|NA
TGCGCCAGCAGCCAAGATCTAAGGACATATCATGGCTACACCTTC
CASSQDLRTYHGYTF
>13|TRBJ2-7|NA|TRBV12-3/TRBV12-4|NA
TGTGCCAGCAGTTTACACCAGGGCTACGAGCAGTACTTC
CASSLHQGYEQYF
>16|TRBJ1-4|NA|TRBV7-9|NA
TGTGCCAGCAGCTTAAGCGTGGGCACTAGAAATGAAAAACTGTTTTTT
CASSLSVGTRNEKLFF
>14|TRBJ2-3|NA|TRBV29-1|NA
TGCAGCGTTGTGGTGCGGGGATGGACAGATACGCAGTATTTT
CSVVVRGWTDTQYF
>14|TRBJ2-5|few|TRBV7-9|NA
TGTGCCAGCAGCTCCCGACAGATACAAGAGACCCAGTACTTC
CASSSRQIQETQYF
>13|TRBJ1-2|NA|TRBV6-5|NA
TGTGCCAGCAGTTCAAACGGGAAATATGGCTACACCTTC
CASSSNGKYGYTF
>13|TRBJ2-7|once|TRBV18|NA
TGTGCCAGCTCACCATTTACCGGGAACGAGCAGTACTTC
CASSPFTGNEQYF
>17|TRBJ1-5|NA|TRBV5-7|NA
TGTGCCAGCAGCCCGGACAAACTATTTCAGGCGAATCAGCCCCAGCATTTT
CASSPDKLFQANQPQHF
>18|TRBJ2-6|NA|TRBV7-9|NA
TGTGCCAGCAGCTTTGGGGCAGGGGTAGGCTCTGGGGCCAACGTCCTGACTTTC
CASSFGAGVGSGANVLTF
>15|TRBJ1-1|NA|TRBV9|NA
TGTGCCAGCAGCGTAACAGGGTCCGGGGACACTGAAGCTTTCTTT
CASSVTGSGDTEAFF
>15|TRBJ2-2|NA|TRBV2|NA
TGTGCCAGCAGCTTGGACAGTCCGAACACCGGGGAGCTGTTTTTT
CASSLDSPNTGELFF
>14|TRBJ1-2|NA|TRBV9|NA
TGTGCCAGCAGCGTAGCCGGGGACACGATGGGCTACACCTTC
CASSVAGDTMGYTF
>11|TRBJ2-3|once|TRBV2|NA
TGTGCCAGCAGTGAAATGGGGGCCAATTATTTT
CASSEMGANYF
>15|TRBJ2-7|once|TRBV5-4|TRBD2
TGTGCCAGCAGCACCCCCGGGACTAGCGGCCACGAGCAGTACTTC
CASSTPGTSGHEQYF
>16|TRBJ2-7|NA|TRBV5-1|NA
TGCGCCAGCAGCCCTACTGTCAGGGGCAGCTCCTACGAGCAGTACTTC
CASSPTVRGSSYEQYF
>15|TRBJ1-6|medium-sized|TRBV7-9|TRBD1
TGTGCCAGCAGCTCTCTGACAGGGTCTAATTCACCCCTCCACTTT
CASSSLTGSNSPLHF
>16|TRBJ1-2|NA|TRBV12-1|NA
TGTGCCAGCAGCTCTGACAGGGTGTCCGCTAACTATGGCTACACCTTC
CASSSDRVSANYGYTF
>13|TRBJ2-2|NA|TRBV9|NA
TGTGCCAGCAGCCCCGACTACACCGGGGAGCTGTTTTTT
CASSPDYTGELFF
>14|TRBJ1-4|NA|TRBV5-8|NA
TGTGCCAGCAGCCGGGGAGGAACTAATGAAAAACTGTTTTTT
CASSRGGTNEKLFF
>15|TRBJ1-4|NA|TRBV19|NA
TGTGCCAGTAGTTTACAGGGTGTAACTAATGAAAAACTGTTTTTT
CASSLQGVTNEKLFF
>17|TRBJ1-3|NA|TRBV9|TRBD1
TGTGCCAGCAGCCTACGGACAGGGGGGACCTCTGGAAACACCATATATTTT
CASSLRTGGTSGNTIYF
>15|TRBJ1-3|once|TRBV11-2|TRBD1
TGTGCCAGCAGCCGGACAGGGGGCTCTGGAAACACCATATATTTT
CASSRTGGSGNTIYF
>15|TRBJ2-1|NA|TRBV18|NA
TGTGCCAGCTCACCACCGGCAGGTAGGCAGGATGAGCAGTTCTTC
CASSPPAGRQDEQFF
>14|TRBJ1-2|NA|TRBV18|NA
TGTGCCAGCTCACCACCGGCAGGGATCTATGGCTACACCTTC
CASSPPAGIYGYTF
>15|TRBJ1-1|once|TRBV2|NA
TGTGCCAGCAGTGAAACAGGGCTCCTGAACACTGAAGCTTTCTTT
CASSETGLLNTEAFF
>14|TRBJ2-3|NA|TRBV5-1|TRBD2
TGCGCCGGCGGGGACGGGGGGGGACGAGGTACGCAGTATTTT
CAGGDGGGRGTQYF
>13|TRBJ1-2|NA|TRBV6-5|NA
TGTGCCAGCAGGCCGACGGACAGCTATGGCTACACCTTC
CASRPTDSYGYTF
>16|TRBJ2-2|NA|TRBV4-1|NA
TGCGCCAGCAGCCCTACCCGGGGGGCCCGCACCGGGGAGCTGTTTTTT
CASSPTRGARTGELFF
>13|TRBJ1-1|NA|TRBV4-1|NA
TGCGCCAGCAGACGACAGCCGAACACTGAAGCTTTCTTT
CASRRQPNTEAFF
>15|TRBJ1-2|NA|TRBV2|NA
TGTGCCAGCACCCCACACCGGGAGGCTAACTATGGCTACACCTTC
CASTPHREANYGYTF
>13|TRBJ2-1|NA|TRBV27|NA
TGTGCCAGCAGTTTAGGGGGGTACGCTGAGCAGTTCTTC
CASSLGGYAEQFF
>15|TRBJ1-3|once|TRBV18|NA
TGTGCCAGCTCACCCGGGGGTGACTCTGGAAACACCATATATTTT
CASSPGGDSGNTIYF
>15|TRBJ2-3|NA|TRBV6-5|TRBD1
TGTGCCAGCAGGACAGGGAGCTCTGGGAAAGATACGCAGTATTTT
CASRTGSSGKDTQYF
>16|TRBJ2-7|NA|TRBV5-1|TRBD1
TGCGCCAGCAGCCAGAACGCCGGGACAGAGATCTACGAGCAGTACTTC
CASSQNAGTEIYEQYF
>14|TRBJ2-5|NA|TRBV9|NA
TGTGCCAGCAGCGCGAGGGGGGGCCGGGAGACCCAGTACTTC
CASSARGGRETQYF
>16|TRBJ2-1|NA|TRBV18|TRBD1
TGTGCCAGCTCACCGAACCCCGGGACAGAATACAATGAGCAGTTCTTC
CASSPNPGTEYNEQFF
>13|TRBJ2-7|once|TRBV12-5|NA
TGTGCTAGTGGCAGGGACAACTCCTACGAGCAGTACTTC
CASGRDNSYEQYF
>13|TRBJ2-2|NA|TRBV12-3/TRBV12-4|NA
TGTGCCAGCAGTTTAAGTAGCCACGGGGAGCTGTTTTTT
CASSLSSHGELFF